One sample yielded the 17 T cell receptor beta chains listed below, sequenced in a study of blood T cell repertoires in COVID-19. The method was immunoSEQ multiplex PCR; TCRdb's version includes in-frame clones alone and lacks a portion of them. The sample comprises 150,000 to 200,000 clones, 70% to 90% of which are singletons, and more than 5% rests with the top ten. Sequences were obtained from peripheral blood. Every receptor here comes from a human donor in a cohort sampled during active COVID-19.

The chain links TRBV15 to TRBJ1-2; TRBD1 aligns across 9 bases. The trim removed 5 bases at V and 2 bases at J, leaving 6 bases unmatched. Germline CDR1 reads LNHNV; CDR2 reads YYDKDF (reference sequence). This CDR3 contains 15 residues. The CDR3 nucleotides read TGTGCCACCAGCGGACAAACAGGGGGCAACTATGGCTACACCTTC. Its protein product is CATSGQTGGNYGYTF.

The chain employs TRBV18 and TRBJ1-1, with D possibly TRBD1 on 6 matching bases. Per germline, CDR1 KGHSH and CDR2 LQKENI. V lost 6 bases and J 4 bases, leaving 21 bases between the germline ends. The length of the CDR3 is 16 residues. The CDR3 sequence is CASSTTGPRGGTEAFF. DNA of the CDR3: TGTGCCAGCTCCACCACGGGGCCCCGAGGGGGCACTGAAGCTTTCTTT.

The rearrangement uses TRBV28 and TRBJ1-5; no clear D gene. CDR3 length: 14 residues. CDR1 and CDR2 (germline): MDHEN, SYDVKM. Trimming pared 3 bases from V and 7 bases from J, leaving 13 bases between. Here the CDR3 reads CASSFGNAGQPQHF. The DNA of the CDR3 is TGTGCCAGCAGTTTCGGAAATGCGGGGCAGCCCCAGCATTTT.

The chain employs TRBV18 and TRBJ2-7; 9 nucleotides match TRBD1. The CDR3 contains 15 residues. In germline, CDR1 is KGHSH, CDR2 LQKENI. V lost 1 base and J lost 6; bases outside the gene matches: 7. Written as DNA, the CDR3 is TGTGCCAGCTCACCACGAGGGACAGGGTTAAGCGAGCAGTACTTC. Protein sequence: CASSPRGTGLSEQYF.

The chain combines TRBV11-2 with TRBJ2-7; maybe TRBD1 (5 bases). The germline V and J ends were trimmed by 6 bases and 3 bases, with 12 bases remaining between them. The CDR3 consists of 13 residues. From germline, CDR1 is SGHAT and CDR2 FQNNGV. The CDR3 DNA reads as TGTGCCAGCAGGTCAGGGTATGACTACGAGCAGTACTTC. It translates to CASRSGYDYEQYF.

The V gene is TRBV2, the J gene TRBJ1-6; 9 nucleotides match TRBD1. After removal of 4 bases from V and 5 bases from J, the junction contained 0 bases not matched to a gene. This CDR3 is built from 14 residues. Germline values: CDR1 SNHLY, CDR2 FYNNEI. This chain's CDR3 is CASSGTGDNSPLHF. Written as DNA, the CDR3 is TGTGCCAGCAGTGGGACAGGGGATAATTCACCCCTCCACTTT.

Details on this clone: Being one base from a much bigger clone, this may be a read error. The sample carries other DNA sequences with the same CDR3. The chain is built from TRBV12-3 or TRBV12-4 and TRBJ2-7; TRBD1 aligns across 9 bases. This CDR3 is 13 amino acids long. V dropped 6 bases and J dropped 3; count of bases not matched to a gene: 3. The chain's CDR3 is CASSPGQGYEQYF. The CDR3 DNA reads TGTGCCAGCAGCCCGGGACAGGGCTACGAGCAGTACTTC.

This clone came up once. V gene TRBV5-4 combines with J gene TRBJ2-2; tentatively, D is TRBD1 (6 bases). Between the trimmed V and J ends, which lost 4 bases and 4 bases, there was a span of 14 bases. The germline gives CDR1 SGHNT, CDR2 YYREEE (reference sequence). There are 15 residues in the CDR3. The CDR3 nucleotides read TGTGCCAGCAGCCTGGAGTTCAGGGGCACCGGGGAGCTGTTTTTT. This sequence encodes CASSLEFRGTGELFF.

The chain is built from TRBV10-3 and TRBJ1-2, with 8 bases fitting TRBD1. The trim removed 6 bases at V and 4 bases at J, leaving 7 bases unmatched. The CDR3 length is 14 residues. The V gene's germline CDR1 is ENHRY and CDR2 SYGVKD. CDR3: CAIRGPDRVYGYTF. CDR3 nucleotide sequence: TGTGCCATCAGGGGGCCGGACAGGGTCTATGGCTACACCTTC.

The gene calls are TRBV6-5 and TRBJ1-6; D possibly corresponds to TRBD1 (6 bases). The CDR3 loop spans 13 amino acids. V was clipped by 6 bases and J by 13 bases, with 16 bases between them. Germline loops: CDR1 MNHEY, CDR2 SVGAGI. In nucleotides, the CDR3 is TGTGCCAGCAGGGACAGCGGGAGCTGGCCCCTCCACTTT. Translated, it gives CASRDSGSWPLHF.

The chain employs TRBV24-1 and TRBJ2-3; 13 bases map to TRBD2. The CDR3 runs to 15 residues. V lost 12 bases to trimming and J lost 3 bases; unmatched junction nucleotides: 8. CDR1 and CDR2 (germline): KGHDR, SFDVKD. CDR3 nucleotide sequence: TGTGCCTCATCTCCGGGACTAGCGGGAACAGATACGCAGTATTTT. Translated: CASSPGLAGTDTQYF.

The rearrangement uses TRBV28 and TRBJ1-3, with a weak D call TRBD1 (5 bases). Trimming removed 6 bases at V and 0 bases at J, with 9 bases between. Germline V CDR1 and CDR2: MDHEN, SYDVKM. This CDR3 is built from 14 residues. The CDR3 protein is CASSPGGSGNTIYF. CDR3 nucleotide sequence: TGTGCCAGCAGCCCCGGGGGCTCTGGAAACACCATATATTTT.

The chain links TRBV4-2 to TRBJ1-4; weak D call: TRBD1 (6 bases). V was cut by 0 bases and J by 8 bases, with 13 bases left in between. The CDR3 has 15 residues. Germline V gene lookup returns CDR1 LGHNA and CDR2 YNFKEQ. Written as DNA, the CDR3 is TGTGCCAGCAGCCAAGATGGGGGGGGCGAGGAAAAACTGTTTTTT. The encoded protein is CASSQDGGGEEKLFF.

The chain carries TRBV7-9 and TRBJ2-6; D perhaps matches TRBD2 (6 bases). Trimming left V 10 bases short and J 2 bases short, with 18 bases between. Germline V gives CDR1 SEHNR, CDR2 FQNEAQ (reference sequence). The CDR3 runs to 16 residues. The CDR3: CATTRGESAGANVLTF. CDR3 DNA: TGTGCCACCACGCGGGGAGAATCCGCTGGGGCCAACGTCCTGACTTTC.

The gene calls are TRBV7-9 and TRBJ2-7; 7 nucleotides align to TRBD1. The CDR3 has 15 residues. Germline V gene data show CDR1 as SEHNR and CDR2 as FQNEAQ (reference sequence). The J segment lost 7 bases and the V segment lost 0 bases, leaving 9 bases of the junction unmatched. The CDR3 DNA sequence: TGTGCCAGCAGCTTAGCCGGACAGGTTTCGGAGGAGCAGTACTTC. It yields the protein CASSLAGQVSEEQYF.

The chain carries TRBV2 and TRBJ1-3; D perhaps matches TRBD1 (6 bases). Trimming pared 6 bases from V and 1 base from J, leaving 13 bases between. Germline CDR1 is SNHLY and CDR2 is FYNNEI. This CDR3 is 15 amino acids long. The CDR3 spells CASRPGQFSGNTIYF. In DNA, the CDR3 is TGTGCCAGCAGGCCTGGACAGTTTTCTGGAAACACCATATATTTT.

The chain carries TRBV4-1 and TRBJ2-2, with 7 bases fitting TRBD2. After removal of 0 bases from V and 7 bases from J, the junction contained 11 bases not matched to a gene. Per germline, CDR1 MGHRA and CDR2 YSYEKL. CDR3 length: 17 residues. CDR3 sequence reads: CASSQEARGNDGGELFF. In DNA, the CDR3 is TGCGCCAGCAGCCAAGAGGCGCGGGGGAACGATGGCGGGGAGCTGTTTTTT.